This T cell receptor beta chain was sequenced in a study of CD8 T cell repertoires and HIV-1 epitope variants. About the research overall: T cells were stimulated with Twenty-five Gag and Nef peptides separately. Cultures ran around ten days, with IL-2, IL-7 and IL-15 added on days 3 and 7. Tested: three Gag epitope families, Nef HW9 and YT9.

Concerning this clone: Its antigen is unknown.

This table comes from immunoSEQ multiplex PCR, and its TCRdb copy is limited to in-frame clones, with some not included. The sample consists of about 6,300 clones, 66% of them appearing once. General study results and limits: Six of nine antigen-specific clonotypes appeared cross-reactive to autologous or escape variants.

This receptor was obtained from a male donor with HIV. The sequenced sample consisted of cultured CD8+ T cells derived from PBMCs.

The CDR3 is CASSLAGYGETQYF. The CDR3 nucleotides read TGTGCCAGCAGCTTAGCAGGGTACGGGGAGACCCAGTACTTC. The chain employs TRBV11-2 and TRBJ2-5, with D perhaps matching TRBD1 (5 bases). The V gene's germline CDR1 is SGHAT and CDR2 FQNNGV. CDR3 length: 14 amino acids. Trimming took 1 base from V and 5 from J, leaving 11 bases between them.